This entry concerns a single TCR beta chain. Its specificity is unknown. Germline assignment: CDR1 DFQATT and CDR2 SNEGSKA (reference sequence). The CDR3 length is 16 residues. Trimming took 1 base from V and 2 from J; bases not matched to a gene: 8. The sample originates from a study of T-cell memory formation after mild COVID-19. Across the study: In these data, TCR clusters were largely donor specific. General study results and limits: Some clones that responded were present in memory (sampled pre-infection), which suggests cross-reactive memory joined.

TCR alpha and TCR beta cDNA libraries carrying sample barcodes and UMIs came from 5'RACE with constant-segment primers. Via MiXCR, TCRdb re-called the 5' RACE reads, giving one row per CDR3 protein. The sample carries 150,000 to 200,000 distinct CDR3 sequences, about 28% recorded once. This sequence joins TRBV20-1 and TRBJ2-7; 10 nucleotides line up with TRBD2. Sequencing used PBMCs or a T cell subset sorted from them (not recorded which). The TCR comes from an adult woman who had mild COVID-19 (a few samples of this study predate the infection). Cell type and time point are not known. DNA of the CDR3: TGCAGTGCTAGAGGCTTGGGGACTAGCGAACCCTACGAGCAGTACTTC. Its translation: CSARGLGTSEPYEQYF.